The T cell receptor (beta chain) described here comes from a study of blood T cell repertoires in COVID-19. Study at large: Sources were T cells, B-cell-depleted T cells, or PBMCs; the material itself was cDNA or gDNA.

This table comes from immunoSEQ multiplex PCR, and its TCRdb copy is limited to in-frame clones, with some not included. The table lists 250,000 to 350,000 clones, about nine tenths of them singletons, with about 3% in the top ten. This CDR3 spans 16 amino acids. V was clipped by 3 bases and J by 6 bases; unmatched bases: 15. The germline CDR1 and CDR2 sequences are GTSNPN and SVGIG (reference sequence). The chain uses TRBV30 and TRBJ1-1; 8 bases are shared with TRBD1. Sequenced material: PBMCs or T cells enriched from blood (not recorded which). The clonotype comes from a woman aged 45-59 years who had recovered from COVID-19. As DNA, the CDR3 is TGTGCCTGGAGAAAACAGGGGGGTATAGCCGGATCTGAAGCTTTCTTT. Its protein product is CAWRKQGGIAGSEAFF.